The 15 T cell receptor beta chains reported below all come from one sample, sequenced in a study of neurological immune-mediated disorders. Using its own MiXCR run on the 5' RACE reads, TCRdb lists one record per CDR3 protein. The sample contains approximately 70,000 distinct CDR3 sequences, approximately 4.6% of which appear only once. The specimen was PBMCs. The source is a woman in her 70s with multiple sclerosis.

As for this clonotype: A much larger clone sits a single nucleotide away, making a read error possible. The chain links TRBV11-2 to TRBJ1-5; D is unclear. The CDR3 consists of 15 residues. Germline CDR1 is SGHAT and CDR2 is FQNNGV. The V and J ends lost 4 bases and 5 bases respectively, with 15 bases between them. The CDR3 spells CASSYAAGTHQPQHF. Here the CDR3 DNA reads TGTGCCAGCAGCTACGCAGCGGGCACGCATCAGCCCCAGCATTTT.

This clonotype was seen at least ten times. This chain joins TRBV20-1 and TRBJ2-1; no clear D gene. Germline values: CDR1 DFQATT, CDR2 SNEGSKA (reference sequence). CDR3 length: 13 residues. Trimming shortened V by 8 bases and J by 0 bases, and 11 bases separated the two germline ends. CDR3: CSSRPSSYNEQFF. The CDR3 nucleotides are TGCAGTTCTCGGCCGAGCTCCTACAATGAGCAGTTCTTC.

This clonotype was detected many times. The rearrangement links TRBV7-9 to TRBJ1-1, with a possible D match to TRBD1 (5 bases). CDR3 length: 15 residues. V was cut by 1 base and J by 3 bases, with 12 bases left in between. Germline CDR1 reads SEHNR; CDR2 reads FQNEAQ (reference sequence). Written as DNA, the CDR3 is TGTGCCAGCAGCTTAGGGGGGAAACCTGACACTGAAGCTTTCTTT. This codes for CASSLGGKPDTEAFF.

About this clonotype itself: Being one base from a much bigger clone, this may be a read error. The V and J genes are TRBV5-1 and TRBJ2-7, with 7 bases aligning to TRBD2. Germline assignment: CDR1 SGHRS and CDR2 YFSETQ. The CDR3 has 14 amino acids. The DNA of the CDR3 is TGCGCCAGCAGATTGTCCCCTGCGGGGGACGAGAAGTACTTC. Translated, it gives CASRLSPAGDEKYF. Full variable domain (missing parts from reference TRBV5-1 and TRBJ2-7): KAGVTQTPRYLIKTRGQQVTLSCSPISGHRSVSWYQQTPGQGLQFLFEYFSETQRNKGNFPGRFSGRQFSNSRSEMNVSTLELGDSALYLCASRLSPAGDEKYFGPGTRLTVT.

The chain combines TRBV6-1 with TRBJ2-2, with TRBD1 matching over 8 bases. The CDR3 has 16 amino acids. The V segment lost 6 bases and the J segment 0 bases; nucleotides outside the gene matches: 6. Germline V gene data show CDR1 as MNHNS and CDR2 as SASEGT. In nucleotides, the CDR3 is TGTGCCAGCAGCCCGGGGACAGGCGCGAACACCGGGGAGCTGTTTTTT. Translating it yields CASSPGTGANTGELFF.

This clonotype was detected a few times. This sequence joins TRBV25-1 and TRBJ1-1; a weak D match, TRBD1 (5 bases). The CDR3 is made up of 14 amino acids. V lost 8 bases, J lost 4 bases, and 17 bases lay in between. Germline assignment: CDR1 MGHDK and CDR2 SYGVNS. CDR3 sequence (DNA): TGTGCCAGCCAGGCAACAGGAAGGAGCACTGAAGCTTTCTTT. As protein: CASQATGRSTEAFF.

At least ten counts were recorded for this clonotype. The chain employs TRBV15 and TRBJ2-7; no reliable D call. CDR3 size: 15 residues. CDR1 is LNHNV and CDR2 is YYDKDF in the germline V gene (reference sequence). V lost 0 bases, J lost 3 bases, and 12 bases lay in between. The CDR3 coding sequence is TGTGCCACCAGCAGAGAGGACGGATCTAGCTACGAGCAGTACTTC. Translation gives CATSREDGSSYEQYF.

At least ten counts were recorded for this clonotype. The rearrangement uses TRBV9 and TRBJ2-3, with 8 bases identical to TRBD1. V lost 3 bases and J lost 1; bases outside the gene matches: 1. Germline CDR1 reads SGDLS; CDR2 reads YYNGEE. CDR3 size: 14 residues. CDR3 protein: CASSGGQGTDTQYF. The CDR3 coding sequence is TGTGCCAGCAGCGGGGGACAGGGCACAGATACGCAGTATTTT.

This clonotype was counted only a few times. V usage is TRBV2 and J usage is TRBJ2-3, with 10 positions matching TRBD2. The J segment lost 6 bases and the V segment lost 1 base, leaving 13 bases of the junction unmatched. In germline, CDR1 is SNHLY, CDR2 FYNNEI. The CDR3 has 18 residues. The CDR3 sequence: CASSEGLAGAPRGDTQYF. The CDR3, as DNA: TGTGCCAGCAGTGAAGGTCTAGCGGGAGCCCCGAGGGGTGATACGCAGTATTTT.

This clonotype was observed many times. The J gene is TRBJ1-1, the V gene TRBV29-1, with a weak D call TRBD1 (5 bases). Germline CDR1 reads SQVTM; CDR2 reads ANQGSEA. The CDR3 is 11 residues long. Trimming took off 6 bases at V and 6 bases at J, with 11 bases between the two ends. CDR3 bases: TGCAGCGTCCTCCAGGGAGCTGAAGCTTTCTTT. Translating it yields CSVLQGAEAFF.

In this sample, this clonotype turned up many times. The rearrangement links TRBV6-2 or TRBV6-3 to TRBJ2-2, with D hard to call. V was cut by 4 bases and J by 6 bases, with 12 bases left in between. Per germline, CDR1 MNHEY and CDR2 SVGEGT. This CDR3 is built from 14 residues. CDR3: CASSFLVDAGELFF. The CDR3 nucleotides are TGTGCCAGCAGTTTCTTGGTAGACGCCGGGGAGCTGTTTTTT.

This clonotype came up many times. This sequence joins TRBV12-3 or TRBV12-4 and TRBJ1-5; D might be TRBD1 (5 bases). Trimming left V 7 bases short and J 1 base short, with 14 bases between. This CDR3 is built from 15 residues. CDR3 loop: CASMDGGLSNQPQHF. As DNA, the CDR3 is TGTGCCAGCATGGACGGGGGTTTAAGCAATCAGCCCCAGCATTTT.

This clonotype was counted at least ten times. The chain joins TRBV5-1 to TRBJ2-7, with 7 bases that match TRBD1. V dropped 6 bases and J dropped 3; count of bases not matched to a gene: 15. CDR1 SGHRS and CDR2 YFSETQ come from the germline V gene. This CDR3 spans 16 amino acids. The CDR3 region is CASIAPGTGENYEQYF. CDR3 DNA sequence: TGCGCCAGCATAGCCCCAGGTACAGGGGAGAACTACGAGCAGTACTTC.

This clonotype was counted many times. An end of the junction differs from the germline gene, which may be a read error. The gene calls are TRBV7-7 and TRBJ2-1; 11 bases are a match to TRBD2. CDR3 length equals 15 residues. The germline gives CDR1 SSHAT, CDR2 FNYEAQ (reference sequence). The CDR3 nucleotides read TGTGCTAGCAGCTTAGCGGGAGGGCCCAGGAATGAGCAGTTCTTC. Its translation: CASSLAGGPRNEQFF.

Ten or more counts support this clonotype. V gene TRBV10-3 combines with J gene TRBJ2-7, with D possibly TRBD1 on 5 matching bases. Germline assignment: CDR1 ENHRY and CDR2 SYGVKD. The CDR3 consists of 13 residues. Deletions cut 2 bases from V and 4 bases from J, with 9 bases between. As DNA, the CDR3 is TGTGCCATCAGTGAGGTCACAGGTTACGAGCAGTACTTC. Translation gives CAISEVTGYEQYF.